These 23 T cell receptor beta chains were all obtained from the same sample, sequenced in a study of T cells in Graves' hyperthyroidism and ophthalmopathy (dated by TCRdb to between 2017 and 2020). The library was generated by multiplex PCR. Sequencer: Illumina HiSeq 2000. Amplification of TCR beta CDR3 regions was carried out from RNA transcripts. The first round of RT-PCR for the TCR CDR3 was performed with the HTBI primer set and the Qiagen OneStep RT-PCR kit. TCRdb reran the public reads through fastp at Q25 and MiXCR, keeping productive beta chains. Records with the same CDR3 protein are collapsed into one entry carrying the most frequent genes and DNA. Across this sample there are roughly 580,000 distinct CDR3 sequences, with approximately 14% seen only once. Less than 6% of the sample is taken by the ten largest. Sequenced material: blood. The receptor source for this set is a young woman with Graves' hyperthyroidism that later progressed to Graves' ophthalmopathy.

In nucleotides, the CDR3 is TGTGCCAGCAGCGTGCGGCGTAGTGGCACAGATACGCAGTATTTT. It translates to CASSVRRSGTDTQYF. The V gene is TRBV9, the J gene TRBJ2-3; D is unclear. The CDR3 totals 15 residues. The ends were cut back, 2 bases at V and 1 base at J, with 11 bases in the middle. CDR1 is SGDLS, CDR2 YYNGEE, per germline.

This clonotype was counted many times. The V gene is TRBV20-1, the J gene TRBJ1-1, with unresolved D. The length of the CDR3 is 13 residues. From germline, CDR1 is DFQATT and CDR2 SNEGSKA (reference sequence). The ends were cut back, 0 bases at V and 1 base at J, with 6 bases in the middle. CDR3 loop: CSARDGQNTEAFF. The CDR3 coding sequence is TGCAGTGCTAGAGATGGGCAGAACACTGAAGCTTTCTTT.

This clonotype is a singleton in its sample. This chain connects TRBV6-1 to TRBJ2-7, with TRBD1 matching 9 bases. Germline CDR1 MNHNS, CDR2 SASEGT. V shed 6 bases, J shed 1 base, and the junction held 10 bases outside the gene matches. There are 16 residues in the CDR3. DNA of the CDR3: TGTGCCAGCAGCCGTCCCGTGGGACAGGGATCCTACGAGCAGTACTTC. Amino acids: CASSRPVGQGSYEQYF.

This clonotype was detected many times. The rearrangement joins TRBV2 to TRBJ2-2; 10 bases map to TRBD2. Germline CDR1 is SNHLY and CDR2 is FYNNEI. Trimming removed 6 bases from V and 2 bases from J; junction bases left unmatched: 3. The length of the CDR3 is 15 residues. The CDR3 protein is CASSKLAGNTGELFF. DNA of the CDR3: TGTGCCAGCAGCAAACTAGCGGGAAACACCGGGGAGCTGTTTTTT.

V gene TRBV7-3 combines with J gene TRBJ1-2; 7 bases fit TRBD1. V shed 3 bases, J shed 6 bases, and the junction held 4 bases outside the gene matches. The CDR3 contains 13 residues. CDR1 is SGHTA and CDR2 is FQGTGA in the germline V gene. The chain's CDR3 is CASSFSGGNGYTF. DNA of the CDR3: TGTGCCAGCAGCTTCTCAGGGGGAAATGGCTACACCTTC.

This chain joins TRBV6-1 and TRBJ2-1; the D gene is possibly TRBD1 (6 bases). CDR1 is MNHNS, CDR2 SASEGT, per germline. V lost 6 bases and J 3 bases, leaving 21 bases between the germline ends. This CDR3 spans 17 amino acids. CDR3 nucleotides: TGTGCCAGCAGCCGACGCCAGACAGGAACAATCTACAATGAGCAGTTCTTC. It is translated as CASSRRQTGTIYNEQFF.

This clonotype was seen ten or more times. This sequence joins TRBV11-2 and TRBJ1-1; the match to TRBD1 covers 11 bases. Germline V gene lookup returns CDR1 SGHAT and CDR2 FQNNGV. V lost 10 bases and J lost 4; bases outside the gene matches: 11. The CDR3 length is 15 residues. The CDR3 region is CATTMIGTGGTEAFF. The CDR3 DNA reads as TGTGCCACCACGATGATTGGGACAGGGGGCACTGAAGCTTTCTTT.

This clonotype was recorded a few times. J is TRBJ2-3 and V is TRBV5-1; D not certain. There are 14 residues in the CDR3. V lost 6 bases and J lost 2, with 13 bases in between. The germline V gene has CDR1 SGHRS and CDR2 YFSETQ. CDR3 in amino acids: CASTPIADTDTQYF. The CDR3 nucleotides read TGCGCCAGCACCCCAATAGCTGACACAGATACGCAGTATTTT.

This clonotype was counted only a few times. This chain joins TRBV4-2 and TRBJ1-6, with 8 bases lining up with TRBD1. Per germline, CDR1 LGHNA and CDR2 YNFKEQ. This CDR3 is built from 16 residues. The V gene end was trimmed by 0 bases and the J gene end by 10 bases; junction bases not matched to a gene: 8. The CDR3 nucleotides are TGTGCCAGCAGCCAAGACCCCCCAGGGGGCAAATCACCCCTCCACTTT. Translation: CASSQDPPGGKSPLHF.

Many counts were recorded for this clonotype. The CDR3 loop is CAWSDLGGGLGEQFF. CDR3 nucleotides: TGTGCCTGGAGTGACTTGGGGGGAGGCTTGGGTGAGCAGTTCTTC. The chain has TRBV30 and TRBJ2-1, with D tentatively TRBD2 (6 bases). The germline V gene encodes CDR1 GTSNPN and CDR2 SVGIG (reference sequence). Trimming stripped 1 base from V and 9 bases from J, with 19 bases between. This CDR3 comprises 15 residues.

The sample holds many counts of this clonotype. The rearrangement joins TRBV27 to TRBJ1-4, with D perhaps matching TRBD1 (6 bases). Looked up from germline, CDR1 is MNHEY and CDR2 is SMNVEV (reference sequence). The CDR3 is 17 amino acids. V was clipped by 3 bases and J by 4 bases, with 18 bases between them. CDR3 loop: CASSFWRGSGLNEKLFF. CDR3 coding DNA: TGTGCCAGCAGTTTTTGGAGGGGGAGCGGGCTTAATGAAAAACTGTTTTTT.

This clonotype was counted ten times or more. This chain joins TRBV12-3 or TRBV12-4 and TRBJ1-5; 7 bases are a match to TRBD1. This CDR3 spans 15 amino acids. J was trimmed by 6 bases and V by 5 bases; bases with no gene match: 10. For the CDR3, the DNA is TGTGCCAGCAGTCTAAACAGGGGCGGAGGTCAGCCCCAGCATTTT. Translated, it gives CASSLNRGGGQPQHF.

The V gene is TRBV29-1, the J gene TRBJ2-2, with D possibly TRBD1 on 6 matching bases. Germline CDR1 SQVTM, CDR2 ANQGSEA. Between the trimmed V and J ends, which lost 3 bases and 4 bases, there was a span of 12 bases. The CDR3 is 14 residues long. This CDR3 reads CSVERGTLTGELFF. The CDR3 DNA sequence: TGCAGCGTTGAGAGAGGGACACTCACCGGGGAGCTGTTTTTT.

This clonotype was counted ten times or more. The chain links TRBV12-3 or TRBV12-4 to TRBJ1-4; 9 positions agree with TRBD1. CDR3 length equals 16 residues. V trimming: 2 bases; J trimming: 2 bases; junction bases outside the gene matches: 3. The CDR3 sequence is CASSLKQGATNEKLFF. The CDR3 DNA is TGTGCCAGCAGTTTAAAACAGGGGGCTACTAATGAAAAACTGTTTTTT.

This clonotype has just a few counts. The genes are TRBV28 and TRBJ1-2; weak D call: TRBD1 (5 bases). CDR1 and CDR2 from the germline V gene are MDHEN and SYDVKM. Between the trimmed V and J ends, which lost 10 bases and 4 bases, there was a span of 13 bases. The length of the CDR3 is 12 residues. CDR3 nucleotides: TGTGCCATCCCAGGGAAGCCCTATGGCTACACCTTC. It yields the protein CAIPGKPYGYTF.

The genes are TRBV6-2 or TRBV6-3 and TRBJ2-7; no clear D gene. The CDR3 is 13 residues long. Trimming removed 10 bases from V and 0 bases from J, with 13 bases in between. In germline, CDR1 is MNHEY, CDR2 SVGEGT. For the CDR3, the DNA is TGTGCCAACTCTTCTAGGAGCTCCTACGAGCAGTACTTC. Protein sequence: CANSSRSSYEQYF.

Points on this clonotype: An end of the junction differs from the germline gene, which may be a read error. This chain joins TRBV11-2 and TRBJ2-1; the match to TRBD1 covers 7 bases. Germline CDR1 reads SGHAT; CDR2 reads FQNNGV. The CDR3 runs 14 residues. The CDR3 here is CASSFRQGYNEQLF. The CDR3 DNA sequence: TGTGCCAGCAGCTTCCGACAGGGCTACAATGAGCAGCTCTTC.

As for this clonotype: A much larger clonotype is one base distant, so this may be a read error. The chain joins TRBV7-3 to TRBJ1-1; TRBD1 might be the D (5 bases). Germline assignment: CDR1 SGHTA and CDR2 FQGTGA. The CDR3 consists of 13 residues. Trimming took off 3 bases at V and 4 bases at J, with 9 bases between the two ends. Here the CDR3 reads CASSLGEFTEAFF. CDR3 DNA sequence: TGTGCCAGCAGCTTGGGGGAGTTCACTGAAGCTTTCTTT.

This clonotype has a count of ten or more. This sequence joins TRBV6-5 and TRBJ1-1, with TRBD1 as a possible D gene (5 bases). The CDR3 contains 15 residues. Trimming removed 0 bases at V and 6 bases at J, with 14 bases between. Per the germline V gene, CDR1 is MNHEY and CDR2 is SVGAGI. CDR3 loop: CASSYSGGSSAEAFF. The CDR3, as DNA: TGTGCCAGCAGTTACTCGGGGGGAAGTAGCGCTGAAGCTTTCTTT.

The table lists this clonotype with many counts. V and J are TRBV27 and TRBJ2-1; D may be TRBD1 (6 bases). Germline CDR1 MNHEY, CDR2 SMNVEV (reference sequence). There are 15 residues in the CDR3. Deletions cut 3 bases from V and 6 bases from J, with 15 bases between. The CDR3 sequence: CASSFQGIPGNEQFF. CDR3 DNA sequence: TGTGCCAGCAGTTTCCAGGGGATCCCCGGCAATGAGCAGTTCTTC.

This clonotype was recorded many times. The chain links TRBV6-1 to TRBJ1-2; TRBD1 might be the D (6 bases). The CDR3 runs to 12 residues. Germline CDR1 and CDR2: MNHNS and SASEGT. V lost 8 bases and J lost 4, with 11 bases in between. The CDR3 DNA follows: TGTGCCAGCGAAGGACAGCTCTATGGCTACACCTTC. It encodes CASEGQLYGYTF.

The chain couples TRBV19 to TRBJ1-5; TRBD1 agrees at 10 bases. Trimming took 5 bases from V and 5 from J; bases not matched to a gene: 6. Germline CDR1 LNHDA, CDR2 SQIVND (reference sequence). The CDR3 loop spans 15 amino acids. CDR3 nucleotides: TGTGCCAGTAGTCGGCGCGGGACAGGGGATCAGCCCCAGCATTTT. Translated: CASSRRGTGDQPQHF.

To note about this clonotype: Since a much larger clone is just one base distant, this may be a read error. The rearrangement links TRBV28 to TRBJ1-1; TRBD1 might be the D (5 bases). Per germline, CDR1 MDHEN and CDR2 SYDVKM. This CDR3 comprises 14 residues. The V gene lost 7 bases and the J gene lost 7 bases, with 19 bases spanning the gap. CDR3 DNA: TGTGCCAGCAATTGGGACCGGGTATACATTGAAGCTTTCTTT. It encodes CASNWDRVYIEAFF.